This passage covers 20 T cell receptor beta chains from one sample sequenced in a study of T-cell reconstitution after alpha-beta-depleted transplantation in children. A TCRbeta library incorporating unique molecular identifiers was prepared. TCRdb ran MiXCR on the PCR reads and lists one entry per CDR3 protein. This table holds 900,000 or so distinct CDR3 sequences, around 15% found once. Sequencing used PBMCs, mostly from graft donor cells, obtained 360 days after TCRalphabeta/CD19-depleted stem cell transplant. These receptors were collected from a male patient younger than 18 who had a stem cell transplant for acute lymphoblastic leukemia, so the T cells may come from the graft donor.

The chain recombines TRBV5-5 with TRBJ1-5, with no clear D. The CDR3 extends over 16 amino acids. Trimming removed 1 base at V and 0 bases at J, with 11 bases between. Germline CDR1 reads SGHKS; CDR2 reads YYEKEE (reference sequence). The CDR3 loop is CASSLHEEYSNQPQHF. The CDR3, as DNA: TGTGCCAGCAGCTTGCACGAAGAGTATAGCAATCAGCCCCAGCATTTT.

This clonotype was recorded a few times. This sequence joins TRBV15 and TRBJ2-3; 14 bases are a match to TRBD2. CDR1 and CDR2 (germline): LNHNV, YYDKDF (reference sequence). V trimming: 1 base; J trimming: 6 bases; junction bases outside the gene matches: 9. The CDR3 sequence is 18 residues long. The CDR3, as DNA: TGTGCCACCAGCAGAGGACTAGCGGGAGGGCCGTTGTGGGATACGCAGTATTTT. This encodes CATSRGLAGGPLWDTQYF.

The chain is built from TRBV4-1 and TRBJ2-1; TRBD2 aligns across 8 bases. From germline, CDR1 is MGHRA and CDR2 YSYEKL. The CDR3 sequence is 19 residues long. V lost 2 bases, J lost 1 base, and 13 bases stayed unmatched. In DNA form, the CDR3 reads TGCGCCAGCAGCCAATCTAACGGGAGGGCCCGTGAATCCTACAATGAGCAGTTCTTC. Its protein is CASSQSNGRARESYNEQFF.

This clonotype came up a few times. The chain links TRBV12-3 or TRBV12-4 to TRBJ2-5, with D possibly called TRBD1 or TRBD2 (6 bases each). Trimming shortened V by 5 bases and J by 4 bases, and 26 bases separated the two germline ends. The CDR3 runs 18 residues. CDR3 coding DNA: TGTGCCAGCAGTCTCTACGGGGCACCCGGGGGCTTGGGAGAGACCCAGTACTTC. It is translated as CASSLYGAPGGLGETQYF.

A few counts support this clonotype. The rearrangement joins TRBV12-3 or TRBV12-4 to TRBJ2-5; 9 bases agree with TRBD2. This CDR3 has 15 residues. V shed 2 bases, J shed 1 base, and the junction held 2 bases outside the gene matches. CDR3 protein: CASSLRAGGQETQYF. The CDR3, as DNA: TGTGCCAGCAGTTTACGAGCGGGAGGCCAAGAGACCCAGTACTTC.

This clonotype has just a few counts. The chain uses TRBV13 and TRBJ2-7, with TRBD1 matching over 9 bases. Per the germline V gene, CDR1 is PRHDT and CDR2 is FYEKMQ (reference sequence). V shed 6 bases and J 3 bases; nucleotides not matched to a gene: 6. The length of the CDR3 is 14 residues. CDR3 nucleotides: TGTGCCAGCAGGGGGACAGGGAAGGACTACGAGCAGTACTTC. Protein: CASRGTGKDYEQYF. Combining the CDR3 with reference TRBV13 and TRBJ2-7 gives the whole variable domain AAGVIQSPRHLIKEKRETATLKCYPIPRHDTVYWYQQGPGQDPQFLISFYEKMQSDKGSIPDRFSAQQFSDYHSELNMSSLELGDSALYFCASRGTGKDYEQYFGPGTRLTVT.

This clonotype was observed a few times. This chain links TRBV12-3 or TRBV12-4 with TRBJ2-5; 12 bases align to TRBD2. The CDR3 runs 14 residues. V gave up 5 bases and J gave up 5 bases; unmatched junction bases: 3. The DNA for the CDR3 is TGTGCCAGCAGTCGGACTAGCGGGATGGAGACCCAGTACTTC. Translation gives CASSRTSGMETQYF.

The genes are TRBV5-1 and TRBJ2-3; no clear D. Germline V gene sequence: CDR1 SGHRS, CDR2 YFSETQ. The CDR3 runs to 16 residues. Trimming removed 2 bases at V and 5 bases at J, with 18 bases between. CDR3 region: CASSLRPPRPGDTQYF. For the CDR3, the DNA is TGCGCCAGCAGCTTAAGGCCGCCCCGCCCCGGAGATACGCAGTATTTT.

The gene calls are TRBV9 and TRBJ2-7; 11 bases line up with TRBD2. V was clipped by 4 bases and J by 1 base; unmatched bases: 10. This CDR3 has 17 amino acids. Per the germline V gene, CDR1 is SGDLS and CDR2 is YYNGEE. CDR3 loop: CASSRTSGPFLSYEQYF. In nucleotides, the CDR3 is TGTGCCAGCAGCAGGACTAGCGGGCCCTTTCTTTCCTACGAGCAGTACTTC.

This CDR3 reads CASSWSGSRSYEQYF. Written as DNA, the CDR3 is TGCGCCAGCAGCTGGAGCGGGAGTAGGTCCTACGAGCAGTACTTC. This sequence joins TRBV5-1 and TRBJ2-7; 8 nucleotides align to TRBD2. From germline, CDR1 is SGHRS and CDR2 YFSETQ. This CDR3 region has 15 residues. With 3 bases clipped from V and 1 base from J, the junction kept 6 bases outside the gene matches.

This chain connects TRBV12-3 or TRBV12-4 to TRBJ2-5; tentatively, D is TRBD2 (5 bases). Trimming took off 0 bases at V and 0 bases at J, with 17 bases between the two ends. The CDR3 covers 18 residues. CDR3 sequence: CASSLARFLEENQETQYF. Written as DNA, the CDR3 is TGTGCCAGCAGTTTAGCGCGTTTCTTGGAGGAGAACCAAGAGACCCAGTACTTC.

This chain connects TRBV11-2 to TRBJ2-1, with 9 positions matching TRBD2. The length of the CDR3 is 17 residues. The trim removed 0 bases at V and 3 bases at J, leaving 6 bases unmatched. The germline V gene has CDR1 SGHAT and CDR2 FQNNGV. The CDR3 DNA reads TGTGCCAGCAGCTTAGATTGGGGACTAGCTTACTACAATGAGCAGTTCTTC. This encodes CASSLDWGLAYYNEQFF.

This clonotype was counted a few times. The V and J genes are TRBV3-1 and TRBJ2-7; no definite D call. Germline V gene data show CDR1 as LGHDT and CDR2 as YNNKEL (reference sequence). Trimming left V 5 bases short and J 4 bases short, with 15 bases between. The CDR3 spans 14 residues. In DNA form, the CDR3 reads TGTGCCAGCAGCTGGGCTATCCGCGGATACGAGCAGTACTTC. As protein: CASSWAIRGYEQYF.

This clonotype was seen more than once but under ten times. This chain uses TRBV19 with TRBJ2-2; D gene unclear. This CDR3 has 12 residues. The germline gives CDR1 LNHDA, CDR2 SQIVND (reference sequence). The CDR3 bases are TGTGCTTCTAACCAACTTGGCCTGGAGCTGTTTTTT. It specifies CASNQLGLELFF.

The table lists this clonotype with a few counts. The rearrangement joins TRBV21-1 to TRBJ2-5; TRBD1 was called by the table and not checked on the DNA. TRBV21-1 is labeled a pseudogene. There are 15 residues in the CDR3. DNA for the CDR3: TGTGCCAGCACCCTTTTGTACCAGGGGGAAGAGACCCAGTACTTC. This encodes CASTLLYQGEETQYF.

This clonotype was seen more than once but under ten times. The rearrangement joins TRBV7-2 to TRBJ2-1, with TRBD2 matching 7 bases. The V gene end was trimmed by 5 bases and the J gene end by 0 bases; junction bases not matched to a gene: 7. Germline CDR1 is SGHTA and CDR2 is FQGNSA. This CDR3 comprises 16 residues. The CDR3: CASSTRRDYSYNEQFF. The DNA for the CDR3 is TGTGCCAGCAGCACACGGAGGGACTACTCCTACAATGAGCAGTTCTTC.

The chain employs TRBV4-1 and TRBJ1-1, with a tentative D call TRBD1 (6 bases). This CDR3 contains 15 residues. Looked up from germline, CDR1 is MGHRA and CDR2 is YSYEKL. Trimming cost V 3 bases and J 4 bases, with 15 bases left between them. The CDR3 region is CASSHGPGVSTEAFF. The CDR3 DNA sequence: TGCGCCAGCAGCCACGGCCCAGGGGTCTCCACTGAAGCTTTCTTT.

The rearrangement joins TRBV7-8 to TRBJ2-3; D is possibly TRBD2 (5 bases). The germline V gene encodes CDR1 SGHVS and CDR2 FQNEAQ. V lost 5 bases, J lost 0 bases, and 18 bases lay in between. The CDR3 has 17 amino acids. The DNA for the CDR3 is TGTGCCAGCAGCGAGGCCCTAGCTCGAATGAGCACAGATACGCAGTATTTT. It encodes CASSEALARMSTDTQYF.

This clonotype was seen only once. V gene TRBV7-2 combines with J gene TRBJ1-2; TRBD1 aligns across 7 bases. Per germline, CDR1 SGHTA and CDR2 FQGNSA. The trim removed 1 base at V and 3 bases at J, leaving 5 bases unmatched. The CDR3 contains 15 residues. The CDR3: CASSLGDRPYYGYTF. CDR3 bases: TGTGCCAGCAGCTTAGGGGACAGACCCTACTATGGCTACACCTTC.

This clonotype was recorded a few times. The genes are TRBV12-3 or TRBV12-4 and TRBJ1-3, with D possibly TRBD1 on 5 matching bases. V lost 7 bases to trimming and J lost 0 bases, with 7 bases between them. CDR3 length: 13 residues. CDR3 sequence reads: CASTGRSGNTIYF. The CDR3 DNA reads as TGTGCCAGCACAGGGCGCTCTGGAAACACCATATATTTT.